Each of the 23 T cell receptor beta chains below was sequenced from the same sample in a study of blood T cell repertoires in COVID-19. Here immunoSEQ multiplex PCR was the method, and the copy in TCRdb shows in-frame clones only, minus some. Here the sample spans about 210,000 clones, about nine tenths being singletons. Sample: peripheral blood. Source of these receptors: a man aged 40-50 years with acute or convalescent COVID-19.

This clone appeared a single time. V usage is TRBV10-3 and J usage is TRBJ2-1, with 11 bases aligning to TRBD2. V dropped 6 bases and J dropped 4; count of bases not matched to a gene: 5. The CDR3 loop spans 15 amino acids. CDR1 is ENHRY and CDR2 is SYGVKD in the germline V gene. This CDR3 reads CAISLSSGGYNEQFF. The CDR3 coding sequence is TGTGCCATCAGCCTTTCTAGCGGGGGGTACAATGAGCAGTTCTTC.

This chain uses TRBV7-6 with TRBJ1-5, with 9 positions matching TRBD1. Trimming at V came to 4 bases and at J to 4 bases, leaving 11 bases not matched to a gene. This CDR3 contains 17 residues. Germline CDR1 is SGHVS and CDR2 is FNYEAQ. DNA of the CDR3: TGTGCCAGCAGCTCATCACAGGGGGCGCCGGGGAATCAGCCCCAGCATTTT. This sequence encodes CASSSSQGAPGNQPQHF.

V usage is TRBV6-6 and J usage is TRBJ1-3; the D is unclear. V gave up 6 bases and J gave up 8 bases, with 11 bases separating them. Germline values: CDR1 MNHNY, CDR2 SVGAGI (reference sequence). This CDR3 has 12 amino acids. The CDR3: CASSDFEDTIYF. The DNA for the CDR3 is TGTGCCAGCAGCGATTTTGAGGACACCATATATTTT.

The chain joins TRBV4-2 to TRBJ2-7; 9 nucleotides agree with TRBD2. This CDR3 region has 18 residues. Trimming cost V 2 bases and J 4 bases; bases outside gene matches: 15. Germline V lookup: CDR1 LGHNA, CDR2 YNFKEQ. Written as DNA, the CDR3 is TGTGCCAGCAGCCAACCCCAACCGGGACTAGCCCTTCATTACGAGCAGTACTTC. This translates into CASSQPQPGLALHYEQYF.

This clone appeared a single time. V and J are TRBV30 and TRBJ2-2; no definite D call. The CDR3 sequence is 13 residues long. The germline CDR1 and CDR2 sequences are GTSNPN and SVGIG (reference sequence). The V end was cut by 0 bases, the J end by 4 bases, with 6 bases between. Here the CDR3 DNA reads TGTGCCTGGAGTGTACTGTCCACCGGGGAGCTGTTTTTT. It specifies CAWSVLSTGELFF.

The V call is TRBV24-1, the J call TRBJ2-7; no clear D gene. The CDR3 consists of 13 residues. V was clipped by 3 bases and J by 3 bases, with 8 bases between them. Looked up from germline, CDR1 is KGHDR and CDR2 is SFDVKD. CDR3 DNA: TGTGCCACCAGTGATGCAGAAAACTACGAGCAGTACTTC. Translating it yields CATSDAENYEQYF.

The V gene is TRBV6-2 or TRBV6-3, the J gene TRBJ2-7; possibly TRBD1 for D (6 bases). There are 12 residues in the CDR3. The germline V gene has CDR1 MNHEY and CDR2 SVGEGT. The V gene lost 6 bases and the J gene lost 7 bases, with 13 bases spanning the gap. Here the CDR3 DNA reads TGTGCCAGCAGCCTCCAGGGGTGGGAGCAGTACTTC. As protein: CASSLQGWEQYF.

This rearrangement joins TRBV18 to TRBJ2-5; TRBD1 matches at 9 bases. The J segment lost 6 bases and the V segment lost 3 bases, leaving 5 bases of the junction unmatched. The CDR3 consists of 14 residues. Germline V gene sequence: CDR1 KGHSH, CDR2 LQKENI. The CDR3 region has the DNA TGTGCCAGCTCACCGCTACAGGGGGCAAAGACCCAGTACTTC. Translated: CASSPLQGAKTQYF.

This clone appeared a single time. The chain employs TRBV28 and TRBJ1-1; 9 nucleotides align to TRBD1. With 8 bases clipped from V and 2 bases from J, the junction kept 12 bases outside the gene matches. The CDR3 has 16 residues. Germline CDR1 MDHEN, CDR2 SYDVKM. CDR3 nucleotide sequence: TGTGCCAGCCCGCGCTTCCCGGGACAGGGAAACACTGAAGCTTTCTTT. Amino acid sequence: CASPRFPGQGNTEAFF.

The sample holds one count of this clone. V gene TRBV4-1 combines with J gene TRBJ2-7; the D gene is possibly TRBD1 (5 bases). Germline V CDR1 and CDR2: MGHRA, YSYEKL. The CDR3 contains 16 residues. Trimming took off 0 bases at V and 6 bases at J, with 18 bases between the two ends. The CDR3 region has the DNA TGCGCCAGCAGCCAAGATCCGGCAGGGTATCCCGGCGAGCAGTACTTC. This sequence encodes CASSQDPAGYPGEQYF.

Concerning this clone: Other DNA variants within this sample encode the same CDR3. The rearrangement uses TRBV18 and TRBJ2-7; D unresolved. V was pared by 0 bases and J by 2 bases, with 5 bases between. The CDR3 has 13 amino acids. Germline CDR1 and CDR2: KGHSH and LQKENI. The CDR3 here is CASSPPDTYEQYF. CDR3 DNA: TGTGCCAGCTCACCACCTGACACCTACGAGCAGTACTTC.

This clone was observed a few times. The chain recombines TRBV12-2 with TRBJ2-7; TRBD1 is the table's D call and was not checked against the DNA. TRBV12-2 is given as a pseudogene. The CDR3 totals 15 residues. The CDR3 DNA sequence: TGTGCAAGTCGCTTAGCGTTGGACAGGTTCTACGAGCAGTACTTC. It yields the protein CASRLALDRFYEQYF.

This chain joins TRBV28 and TRBJ2-7; 8 bases fit TRBD1. The CDR3 runs 12 residues. Germline V gives CDR1 MDHEN, CDR2 SYDVKM. V shed 1 base and J 12 bases; nucleotides not matched to a gene: 5. The CDR3 region is CASSLLTGGPYF. The DNA for the CDR3 is TGTGCCAGCAGTTTATTAACAGGGGGTCCGTACTTC.

The V gene is TRBV19, the J gene TRBJ1-5, with TRBD1 as a possible D gene (6 bases). This CDR3 spans 12 amino acids. V was shortened by 11 bases and J by 4 bases, with 12 bases between the two germline ends. In germline, CDR1 is LNHDA, CDR2 SQIVND (reference sequence). Here the CDR3 reads CAGGQGNQPQHF. The CDR3 nucleotides are TGTGCCGGGGGACAAGGGAATCAGCCCCAGCATTTT.

The genes are TRBV11-3 and TRBJ2-7; 7 bases line up with TRBD2. Germline V gives CDR1 SGHNT, CDR2 YENEEA. V gave up 1 base and J gave up 5 bases; unmatched junction bases: 8. This CDR3 has 15 amino acids. The DNA of the CDR3 is TGTGCCAGCAGCTTAGGGGGCGGGAGACGGGACGAGCAGTACTTC. Its translation is CASSLGGGRRDEQYF. The full variable domain, rest sourced from reference TRBV11-3 and TRBJ2-7, is EAGVVQSPRYKIIEKKQPVAFWCNPISGHNTLYWYLQNLGQGPELLIRYENEEAVDDSQLPKDRFSAERLKGVDSTLKIQPAELGDSAVYLCASSLGGGRRDEQYFGPGTRLTVT.

The chain combines TRBV13 with TRBJ2-3; D is unclear. V lost 4 bases, J lost 2 bases, and 22 bases lay in between. There are 18 residues in the CDR3. Germline assignment: CDR1 PRHDT and CDR2 FYEKMQ (reference sequence). The CDR3 region is CASSSSPHEIPHTDTQYF. CDR3 in DNA: TGTGCCAGCAGCTCCTCACCGCACGAGATACCCCACACAGATACGCAGTATTTT.

This chain joins TRBV27 and TRBJ2-1; 10 bases fit TRBD2. Germline V gene sequence: CDR1 MNHEY, CDR2 SMNVEV (reference sequence). This CDR3 has 21 amino acids. Trimming at V came to 5 bases and at J to 0 bases, leaving 19 bases not matched to a gene. The DNA of the CDR3 is TGTGCCAGCAGTCTTAAGGGTGGACTAGCGGTAAGGGAAAGCTCCTACAATGAGCAGTTCTTC. It codes for CASSLKGGLAVRESSYNEQFF.

The gene calls are TRBV9 and TRBJ2-7, with 10 bases matching TRBD2. Germline CDR1 and CDR2: SGDLS and YYNGEE. The V gene end was trimmed by 0 bases and the J gene end by 7 bases; junction bases not matched to a gene: 4. CDR3 size: 14 residues. The CDR3 here is CASSVGLAGGEQYF. The CDR3 nucleotides are TGTGCCAGCAGCGTAGGGTTAGCGGGAGGTGAGCAGTACTTC.

The chain carries TRBV6-4 and TRBJ2-2; 9 nucleotides match TRBD1. CDR3 length: 14 amino acids. V lost 4 bases, J lost 6 bases, and 3 bases stayed unmatched. Per germline, CDR1 MRHNA and CDR2 SNTAGT. The CDR3: CASSVRQGAGELFF. In nucleotides, the CDR3 is TGTGCCAGCAGTGTCCGACAGGGGGCCGGGGAGCTGTTTTTT.

V usage is TRBV7-9 and J usage is TRBJ1-2; D gene uncertain. Per germline, CDR1 SEHNR and CDR2 FQNEAQ (reference sequence). This CDR3 contains 13 residues. Trimming cost V 5 bases and J 5 bases, with 12 bases left between them. The CDR3 here is CASSGRTIYGYTF. The CDR3 DNA reads as TGTGCCAGCAGCGGTAGGACTATTTATGGCTACACCTTC.

This clone was detected once. J is TRBJ2-7 and V is TRBV6-5; 12 bases map to TRBD2. The germline V gene encodes CDR1 MNHEY and CDR2 SVGAGI. Losses at the gene ends were 7 bases for V and 3 bases for J; bases not matched to a gene: 4. The CDR3 extends over 14 amino acids. As DNA, the CDR3 is TGTGCCAGCACCCGGACTAGCGGGATCTACGAGCAGTACTTC. Amino acid sequence: CASTRTSGIYEQYF.

The chain recombines TRBV28 with TRBJ2-7; D may be TRBD2 (5 bases). V lost 6 bases to trimming and J lost 0 bases, with 6 bases between them. Germline lookup yields CDR1 MDHEN and CDR2 SYDVKM. This CDR3 comprises 12 residues. The CDR3 loop is CASSGVSYEQYF. The CDR3 DNA sequence: TGTGCCAGCAGCGGGGTCTCCTACGAGCAGTACTTC.

The gene calls are TRBV3-1 (or the pseudogene TRBV3-2) and TRBJ2-7; the D gene is possibly TRBD1 (6 bases). The germline CDR1 and CDR2 sequences are LGHDT and YNNKEL (reference sequence). V lost 4 bases and J 4 bases, leaving 14 bases between the germline ends. This CDR3 is built from 14 residues. The CDR3 DNA is TGTGCCAGCAGCCTAGGGACAAAGCCTTACGAGCAGTACTTC. It translates to CASSLGTKPYEQYF.